These 32 T cell receptor beta chains came from one sample sequenced in a study of cytomegalovirus exposure and HLA in healthy donors. The PCR ran on 60 Vbeta and 13 Jbeta primers. Profiling relied on immunoSEQ multiplex PCR, and the TCRdb table lists in-frame clones only, not all of them. Of roughly 180,000 clones in the sample, 70% to 80% were seen once. The specimen was PBMCs. These TCRs come from a man aged 18 to 29 in good health and CMV-seronegative.

The CDR3 loop reads CANSGGKNIQYF. The CDR3 DNA sequence: TGCGCCAATAGCGGGGGGAAAAACATTCAGTACTTC. This chain joins TRBV10-1 and TRBJ2-4; 10 nucleotides line up with TRBD2. Germline V lookup: CDR1 WNHNN, CDR2 SYGVQD (reference sequence). With 10 bases clipped from V and 4 bases from J, the junction kept 1 base outside the gene matches. This CDR3 spans 12 amino acids.

The rearrangement uses TRBV29-1 and TRBJ1-1; TRBD1 matches 8 bases. Germline loops: CDR1 SQVTM, CDR2 ANQGSEA. The J segment lost 2 bases and the V segment lost 6 bases, leaving 14 bases of the junction unmatched. This CDR3 comprises 16 residues. As DNA, the CDR3 is TGCAGCGTATCAAGAAATCCGGGACAGGAAAACACTGAAGCTTTCTTT. It specifies CSVSRNPGQENTEAFF.

This rearrangement joins TRBV10-3 to TRBJ2-1; a possible D gene is TRBD2 (6 bases). The CDR3 is 13 amino acids. The germline V gene has CDR1 ENHRY and CDR2 SYGVKD. V was trimmed by 6 bases and J by 6 bases, leaving 12 bases between them. CDR3 sequence: CAIRGLLLNEQFF. In DNA, the CDR3 is TGTGCCATCAGGGGACTCCTTCTCAATGAGCAGTTCTTC.

A word on this clone: The junction and the germline gene differ at one end; a read error may be behind it. Other nucleotide sequences from this sample produce the same CDR3. The genes are TRBV30 and TRBJ1-6; D not resolved. CDR3 length: 16 residues. Germline assignment: CDR1 GTSNPN and CDR2 SVGIG (reference sequence). CDR3 DNA sequence: TGTGCTTGGAGTGTTTTGGGCCGCGGGAGGCCATCACCCCTCCACTTT. It codes for CAWSVLGRGRPSPLHF.

The chain employs TRBV30 and TRBJ2-7, with TRBD1 matching 10 bases. This CDR3 has 14 residues. Trimming removed 2 bases from V and 4 bases from J; junction bases left unmatched: 5. Germline V gene lookup returns CDR1 GTSNPN and CDR2 SVGIG (reference sequence). The CDR3 region has the DNA TGTGCCTGGAGTCCGGGACAGGGGTCTTACGAGCAGTACTTC. It codes for CAWSPGQGSYEQYF. Using reference TRBV30 and TRBJ2-7 for the parts outside the CDR3, the full variable domain is SQTIHQWPATLVQPVGSPLSLECTVEGTSNPNLYWYRQAAGRGLQLLFYSVGIGQISSEVPQNLSASRPQDRQFILSSKKLLLSDSGFYLCAWSPGQGSYEQYFGPGTRLTVT.

This chain connects TRBV9 to TRBJ2-7; 10 positions match TRBD1. There are 14 residues in the CDR3. Germline values: CDR1 SGDLS, CDR2 YYNGEE. With V trimmed by 4 bases and J by 3 bases, 4 bases remained unmatched. This CDR3 reads CASSPWDRGYEQYF. In DNA, the CDR3 is TGTGCCAGCAGCCCATGGGACAGGGGCTACGAGCAGTACTTC.

V usage is TRBV7-2 and J usage is TRBJ1-3; D call uncertain. Germline V gene sequence: CDR1 SGHTA, CDR2 FQGNSA. The CDR3 runs to 17 residues. V was clipped by 2 bases and J by 0 bases, with 14 bases between them. The CDR3 here is CASSLTPAVRSGNTIYF. The CDR3 coding sequence is TGTGCCAGCAGCTTAACTCCTGCCGTGCGCTCTGGAAACACCATATATTTT. Filled out from reference TRBV7-2 and TRBJ1-3, the complete variable domain reads GAGVSQSPSNKVTEKGKDVELRCDPISGHTALYWYRQSLGQGLEFLIYFQGNSAPDKSGLPSDRFSAERTGGSVSTLTIQRTQQEDSAVYLCASSLTPAVRSGNTIYFGEGSWLTVV.

Concerning this clone: Other DNA sequences of this sample code for an identical CDR3. This chain joins TRBV20-1 and TRBJ2-5; D remains ambiguous. V lost 0 bases and J lost 4, with 3 bases in between. The CDR3 length is 11 residues. CDR1 and CDR2 (germline): DFQATT, SNEGSKA (reference sequence). CDR3 sequence (DNA): TGCAGTGCTAGAGATCGAGAGACCCAGTACTTC. Protein sequence: CSARDRETQYF.

This chain connects TRBV19 to TRBJ1-2; no reliable D call. This CDR3 comprises 13 residues. CDR1 and CDR2 from the germline V gene are LNHDA and SQIVND (reference sequence). Trimming removed 5 bases from V and 4 bases from J, with 11 bases in between. CDR3 in amino acids: CASSAPKPYGYTF. CDR3 coding DNA: TGTGCCAGTAGTGCGCCTAAACCCTATGGCTACACCTTC.

V gene TRBV9 combines with J gene TRBJ1-5, with D perhaps TRBD1 (6 bases). From germline, CDR1 is SGDLS and CDR2 YYNGEE. The CDR3 loop spans 14 amino acids. V was cut by 3 bases and J by 5 bases, with 12 bases left in between. CDR3: CASSATGFDQPQHF. CDR3 nucleotides: TGTGCCAGCAGCGCTACAGGGTTTGATCAGCCCCAGCATTTT. Complete variable domain (other parts from reference TRBV9 and TRBJ1-5): DSGVTQTPKHLITATGQRVTLRCSPRSGDLSVYWYQQSLDQGLQFLIQYYNGEERAKGNILERFSAQQFPDLHSELNLSSLELGDSALYFCASSATGFDQPQHFGDGTRLSIL.

V is TRBV30 and J is TRBJ2-1; perhaps TRBD2 as D (6 bases). The V end was cut by 5 bases, the J end by 2 bases, with 13 bases between. This CDR3 has 14 amino acids. Germline V gives CDR1 GTSNPN, CDR2 SVGIG (reference sequence). The CDR3 DNA is TGTGCCTGGGACCGGGGGAGCACCTACAATGAGCAGTTCTTC. Residues: CAWDRGSTYNEQFF. Variable domain in full (rest from reference TRBV30 and TRBJ2-1): SQTIHQWPATLVQPVGSPLSLECTVEGTSNPNLYWYRQAAGRGLQLLFYSVGIGQISSEVPQNLSASRPQDRQFILSSKKLLLSDSGFYLCAWDRGSTYNEQFFGPGTRLTVL.

The chain uses TRBV10-3 and TRBJ1-1; TRBD1 agrees at 8 bases. CDR3 length: 15 amino acids. Germline values: CDR1 ENHRY, CDR2 SYGVKD. The junction had 13 bases not matched to a gene; V was cut back by 4 bases and J by 9 bases. CDR3 sequence reads: CAISGGQGKDRKAFF. In DNA, the CDR3 is TGTGCCATCAGTGGAGGACAGGGAAAGGATCGCAAAGCTTTCTTT.

As DNA, the CDR3 is TGTGCCAGCAGCTCTTGGACTAGTCCAAGCTCCTACAATGAGCAGTTCTTC. Its translation: CASSSWTSPSSYNEQFF. The chain combines TRBV7-2 with TRBJ2-1, with 7 nucleotides matching TRBD2. V dropped 4 bases and J dropped 0; count of bases not matched to a gene: 9. The CDR3 consists of 17 residues. Germline V gene data show CDR1 as SGHTA and CDR2 as FQGNSA. Full variable domain (remainder filled in from reference TRBV7-2 and TRBJ2-1): GAGVSQSPSNKVTEKGKDVELRCDPISGHTALYWYRQSLGQGLEFLIYFQGNSAPDKSGLPSDRFSAERTGGSVSTLTIQRTQQEDSAVYLCASSSWTSPSSYNEQFFGPGTRLTVL.

The chain joins TRBV5-6 to TRBJ2-1; 8 bases fit TRBD2. Trimming cost V 4 bases and J 3 bases; bases outside gene matches: 12. CDR3 length equals 17 residues. Germline V CDR1 and CDR2: SGHDT, YYEEEE. CDR3 sequence reads: CASSPTGGSNRYNEQFF. The CDR3 nucleotides are TGTGCCAGCAGCCCGACGGGAGGGAGTAACCGCTACAATGAGCAGTTCTTC.

The CDR3 protein is CASSDRTRAFF. The CDR3 region has the DNA TGTGCCAGCAGTGATCGGACTCGGGCTTTCTTT. The gene calls are TRBV2 and TRBJ1-1; the D is unclear. The CDR3 is made up of 11 amino acids. The V end lost 3 bases, the J end lost 11 bases, and 10 bases lay between the germline ends. The germline V gene has CDR1 SNHLY and CDR2 FYNNEI.

The CDR3 loop reads CASSPGYNEQFF. CDR3 bases: TGTGCCAGCAGTCCGGGGTACAATGAGCAGTTCTTC. V usage is TRBV27 and J usage is TRBJ2-1; tentatively, D is TRBD2 (5 bases). The CDR3 is 12 residues long. Trimming cost V 5 bases and J 4 bases, with 6 bases left between them. Germline lookup yields CDR1 MNHEY and CDR2 SMNVEV (reference sequence).

This rearrangement joins TRBV9 to TRBJ2-1; 7 bases align to TRBD2. Trimming removed 6 bases from V and 7 bases from J; junction bases left unmatched: 16. This CDR3 has 16 amino acids. Germline loops: CDR1 SGDLS, CDR2 YYNGEE. The CDR3 region is CASTRTPRGDVNEQFF. CDR3 bases: TGTGCCAGCACCCGAACCCCACGGGGGGACGTTAATGAGCAGTTCTTC.

This chain links TRBV27 with TRBJ2-7; no clear D. Looked up from germline, CDR1 is MNHEY and CDR2 is SMNVEV (reference sequence). V dropped 2 bases and J dropped 2 bases, with 7 bases sitting between them. This CDR3 spans 13 amino acids. Here the CDR3 reads CASSLVPTYEQYF. CDR3 nucleotide sequence: TGTGCCAGCAGTTTAGTACCTACCTACGAGCAGTACTTC.

A single count supports this clone. The rearrangement joins TRBV9 to TRBJ2-7; 11 positions agree with TRBD2. The CDR3 is made up of 15 amino acids. V lost 3 bases, J lost 6 bases, and 8 bases stayed unmatched. Germline V CDR1 and CDR2: SGDLS, YYNGEE. CDR3 DNA: TGTGCCAGCAGCGCAACCGGGACTAGCGGATCCGAGCAGTACTTC. This gives the protein CASSATGTSGSEQYF.

This chain links TRBV6-1 with TRBJ2-3; D unclear. Deletions cut 6 bases from V and 3 bases from J, with 10 bases between. CDR1 is MNHNS, CDR2 SASEGT, per germline. The length of the CDR3 is 13 residues. The CDR3 loop is CASRGWVTDTQYF. The CDR3 DNA follows: TGTGCCAGCAGGGGCTGGGTAACAGATACGCAGTATTTT.

For this clone: This CDR3 is also generated by other DNA sequences in the sample. The chain couples TRBV27 to TRBJ2-5; D call uncertain. There are 11 residues in the CDR3. V was trimmed by 4 bases and J by 4 bases, leaving 4 bases between them. Germline-derived CDR1 and CDR2 are MNHEY and SMNVEV (reference sequence). The CDR3 loop is CASSSRETQYF. The CDR3 DNA is TGTGCCAGCAGTTCCCGAGAGACCCAGTACTTC.

This chain joins TRBV5-6 and TRBJ2-4; D not resolved. V lost 3 bases and J lost 0, with 4 bases in between. Germline lookup yields CDR1 SGHDT and CDR2 YYEEEE. This CDR3 has 13 amino acids. CDR3: CASSSLAKNIQYF. Written as DNA, the CDR3 is TGTGCCAGCAGCTCTTTAGCCAAAAACATTCAGTACTTC.

This chain links TRBV30 with TRBJ1-5, with a weak D call TRBD1 (5 bases). This CDR3 spans 13 amino acids. Germline V gene data show CDR1 as GTSNPN and CDR2 as SVGIG (reference sequence). Trimming pared 0 bases from V and 2 bases from J, leaving 5 bases between. The CDR3 DNA is TGTGCCTGGAGTGTAGGGGGCAATCAGCCCCAGCATTTT. Its translation: CAWSVGGNQPQHF.

V gene TRBV5-1 combines with J gene TRBJ2-5, with 9 bases lining up with TRBD1. Germline CDR1 is SGHRS and CDR2 is YFSETQ. Unmatched junction bases numbered 5, after V lost 0 bases and J lost 5 bases. This CDR3 is built from 15 residues. In DNA form, the CDR3 reads TGCGCCAGCAGCTTGGTTCCGGGACAGGGCGAGACCCAGTACTTC. Its translation: CASSLVPGQGETQYF. Variable domain in full (rest from reference TRBV5-1 and TRBJ2-5): KAGVTQTPRYLIKTRGQQVTLSCSPISGHRSVSWYQQTPGQGLQFLFEYFSETQRNKGNFPGRFSGRQFSNSRSEMNVSTLELGDSALYLCASSLVPGQGETQYFGPGTRLLVL.

The J gene is TRBJ2-7, the V gene TRBV27, with TRBD2 identical over 7 bases. The junction had 10 bases not matched to a gene; V was cut back by 5 bases and J by 3 bases. Per germline, CDR1 MNHEY and CDR2 SMNVEV (reference sequence). The CDR3 is made up of 15 amino acids. CDR3 sequence reads: CASSPRASGFYEQYF. CDR3 bases: TGTGCCAGCAGTCCCCGGGCTAGCGGATTCTACGAGCAGTACTTC.

This clone appeared a few times. This chain joins TRBV7-2 and TRBJ2-2, with 7 bases identical to TRBD1. CDR1 SGHTA and CDR2 FQGNSA come from the germline V gene. V was pared by 1 base and J by 5 bases, with 10 bases of the junction left unmatched. The CDR3 totals 17 residues. The CDR3: CASSLGGRGRLTGELFF. Here the CDR3 DNA reads TGTGCCAGCAGCTTAGGGGGAAGGGGGCGCCTAACCGGGGAGCTGTTTTTT.

In regard to this clone: Other nucleotide sequences in the sample specify the same CDR3. The chain carries TRBV27 and TRBJ2-1, with TRBD1 identical over 10 bases. Unmatched junction bases numbered 8, after V lost 7 bases and J lost 5 bases. CDR3 length: 15 amino acids. Germline CDR1 is MNHEY and CDR2 is SMNVEV (reference sequence). CDR3 sequence: CASTLGQGGNNEQFF. The DNA for the CDR3 is TGTGCCAGCACTCTCGGACAGGGGGGTAACAATGAGCAGTTCTTC.

The chain couples TRBV2 to TRBJ2-1, with 13 nucleotides matching TRBD2. Trimming took 6 bases from V and 8 from J; bases not matched to a gene: 7. Per germline, CDR1 SNHLY and CDR2 FYNNEI. There are 15 residues in the CDR3. CDR3 loop: CASRLTSGGAYEQFF. CDR3 coding DNA: TGTGCCAGCAGGCTAACTAGCGGGGGGGCCTATGAGCAGTTCTTC.

In its sample, this clone was seen a few times. The rearrangement uses TRBV9 and TRBJ2-3; 9 positions agree with TRBD1. V lost 4 bases, J lost 3 bases, and 3 bases stayed unmatched. The CDR3 has 14 residues. Germline lookup yields CDR1 SGDLS and CDR2 YYNGEE. CDR3 bases: TGTGCCAGCAGCATAGGACAGGGGACAGATACGCAGTATTTT. It codes for CASSIGQGTDTQYF.

In this sample, this clone turned up a few times. V is TRBV5-1 and J is TRBJ1-1; 8 nucleotides align to TRBD1. The CDR3 is 13 residues long. Germline V gives CDR1 SGHRS, CDR2 YFSETQ. After removal of 1 base from V and 4 bases from J, the junction contained 0 bases not matched to a gene. This CDR3 reads CASSLTGGTEAFF. The CDR3 DNA follows: TGCGCCAGCAGCTTGACAGGGGGCACTGAAGCTTTCTTT.

Of note for this clone: The junction does not match germline at one end; this may be a read error. CDR3 coding DNA: TGTTCCAGCAGCCTCGGACAGGGGTTTTCGACTTTCTTT. Translating it yields CSSSLGQGFSTFF. The chain uses TRBV7-9 and TRBJ1-1; 9 bases agree with TRBD1. The germline CDR1 and CDR2 sequences are SEHNR and FQNEAQ (reference sequence). The CDR3 contains 13 residues.

The chain combines TRBV10-3 with TRBJ1-2; D is ambiguous. Trimming stripped 0 bases from V and 2 bases from J, with 10 bases between. The CDR3 sequence is 15 residues long. Per germline, CDR1 ENHRY and CDR2 SYGVKD. CDR3 DNA sequence: TGTGCCATCAGTGAGTCGCTGCCGGGGAACTATGGCTACACCTTC. As protein: CAISESLPGNYGYTF.